This record looks at one T cell receptor beta chain sequence and its context. The target antigen is unknown. This sample is drawn from a study of T cell responses to AZD1222 COVID-19 vaccine. Trimming took 0 bases from V and 6 from J, leaving 11 bases between them. Per the germline V gene, CDR1 is SGHRS and CDR2 is YFSETQ. This CDR3 has 14 amino acids. The table came from immunoSEQ multiplex PCR; TCRdb's copy has only in-frame clones and leaves some out. The sample shows 120,000 to 150,000 clones, 88% of them seen only once. Study findings and constraints: The breadth and depth of Spike-specific TCRs increased once two AZD1222 doses had been given.

Here the sequenced sample was peripheral blood, taken on day 0 of AZD1222 vaccination. The source is an adult in good health. This chain joins TRBV5-1 and TRBJ2-3, with D maybe TRBD2 (5 bases). The CDR3 DNA reads TGCGCCAGCAGCTTGGTGTCGGGGTTTGATACGCAGTATTTT. Protein: CASSLVSGFDTQYF.